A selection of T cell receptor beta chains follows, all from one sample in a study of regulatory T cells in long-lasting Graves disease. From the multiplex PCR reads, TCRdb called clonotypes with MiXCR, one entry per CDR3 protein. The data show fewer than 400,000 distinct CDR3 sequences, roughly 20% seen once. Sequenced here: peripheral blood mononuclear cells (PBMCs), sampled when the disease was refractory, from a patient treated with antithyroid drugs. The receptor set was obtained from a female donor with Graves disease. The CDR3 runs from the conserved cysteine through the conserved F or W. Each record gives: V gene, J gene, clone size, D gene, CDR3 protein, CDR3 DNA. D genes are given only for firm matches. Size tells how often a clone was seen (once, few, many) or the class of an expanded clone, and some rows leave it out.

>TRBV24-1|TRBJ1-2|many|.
CATSDLNDYGYTF
TGTGCCACCAGTGATCTAAACGACTATGGCTACACCTTC
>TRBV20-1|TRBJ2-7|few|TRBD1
CSARTGVVNEQYF
TGCAGTGCTAGGACAGGGGTGGTAAACGAGCAGTACTTC
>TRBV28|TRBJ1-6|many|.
CASSLPLGSYNSPLHF
TGTGCCAGCAGTTTACCCCTAGGCTCCTATAATTCACCCCTCCACTTT
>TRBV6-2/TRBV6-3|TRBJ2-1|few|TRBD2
CASRAGTSGYSYNEQFF
TGTGCCAGCCGAGCTGGGACTAGCGGATACTCCTACAATGAGCAGTTCTTC
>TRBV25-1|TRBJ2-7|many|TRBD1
CASSDSGGQDYEQYF
TGTGCCAGCAGTGACTCGGGTGGACAGGACTACGAGCAGTACTTC
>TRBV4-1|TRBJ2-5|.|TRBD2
CASSQVSIASGRHQETQYF
TGCGCCAGCAGCCAAGTGTCAATTGCGAGCGGGAGACATCAAGAGACCCAGTACTTC
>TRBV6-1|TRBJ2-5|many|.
CASTVAWLATITGGQETQYF
TGTGCCAGCACGGTCGCTTGGCTAGCGACTATCACCGGGGGCCAAGAGACCCAGTACTTC
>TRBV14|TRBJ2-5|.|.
CASSQESWETQYF
TGTGCCAGCAGCCAAGAAAGCTGGGAGACCCAGTACTTC
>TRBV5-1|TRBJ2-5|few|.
CASSLGGQPYQETQYF
TGCGCCAGCAGCTTGGGTGGACAGCCTTACCAAGAGACCCAGTACTTC
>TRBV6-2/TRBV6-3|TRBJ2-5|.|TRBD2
CASGTSGSWETQCF
TGTGCCAGCGGGACTAGCGGGAGTTGGGAGACCCAGTGCTTC
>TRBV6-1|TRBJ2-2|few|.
CASSDSQRGAGTGELFF
TGTGCCAGCAGTGATTCCCAACGGGGCGCGGGCACCGGGGAGCTGTTTTTT
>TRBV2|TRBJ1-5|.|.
CASTGDDNQPQHF
TGTGCCAGCACCGGGGATGACAATCAGCCCCAGCATTTT
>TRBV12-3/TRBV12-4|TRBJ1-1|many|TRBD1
CASSPDRGTEAFF
TGTGCCAGCAGCCCCGACAGGGGCACTGAAGCTTTCTTT
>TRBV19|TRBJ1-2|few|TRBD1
CASCSGTGNDYGYTF
TGTGCCAGTTGTTCCGGGACAGGAAACGACTATGGCTACACCTTC
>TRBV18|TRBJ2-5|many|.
CASSPGPWETQYF
TGTGCCAGCTCACCGGGACCCTGGGAGACCCAGTACTTC
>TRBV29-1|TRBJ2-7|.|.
CSPRGTCPPSF
TGCAGTCCCCGCGGAACGTGCCCGCCTTCCTTC